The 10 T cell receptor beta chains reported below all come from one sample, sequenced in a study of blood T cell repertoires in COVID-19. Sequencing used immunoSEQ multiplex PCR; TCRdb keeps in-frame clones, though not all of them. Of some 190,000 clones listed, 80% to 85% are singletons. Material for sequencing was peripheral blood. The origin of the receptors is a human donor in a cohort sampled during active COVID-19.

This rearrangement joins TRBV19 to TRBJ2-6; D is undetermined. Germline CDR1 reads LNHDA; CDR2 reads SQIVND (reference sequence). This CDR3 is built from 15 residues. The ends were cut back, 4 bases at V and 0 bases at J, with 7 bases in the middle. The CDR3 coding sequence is TGTGCCAGTAGTAAAATGAGCTCTGGGGCCAACGTCCTGACTTTC. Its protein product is CASSKMSSGANVLTF.

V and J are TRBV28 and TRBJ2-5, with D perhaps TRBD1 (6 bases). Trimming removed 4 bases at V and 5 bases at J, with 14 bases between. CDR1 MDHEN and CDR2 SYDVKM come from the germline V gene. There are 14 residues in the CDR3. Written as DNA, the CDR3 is TGTGCCAGCAGTTCCCCTGGGGGCTGGGAGACCCAGTACTTC. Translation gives CASSSPGGWETQYF.

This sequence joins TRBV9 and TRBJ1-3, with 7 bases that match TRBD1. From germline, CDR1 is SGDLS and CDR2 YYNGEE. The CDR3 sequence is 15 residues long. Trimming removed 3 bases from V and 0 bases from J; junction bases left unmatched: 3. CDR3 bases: TGTGCCAGCAGCGCGGGACAGCTCTCTGGAAACACCATATATTTT. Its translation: CASSAGQLSGNTIYF.

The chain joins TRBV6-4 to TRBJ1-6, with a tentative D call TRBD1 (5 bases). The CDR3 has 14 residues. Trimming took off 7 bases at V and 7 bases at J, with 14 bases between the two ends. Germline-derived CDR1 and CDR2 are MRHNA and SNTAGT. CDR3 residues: CASKVDSGNSPLHF. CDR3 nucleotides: TGTGCCAGCAAGGTTGACAGTGGGAATTCACCCCTCCACTTT.

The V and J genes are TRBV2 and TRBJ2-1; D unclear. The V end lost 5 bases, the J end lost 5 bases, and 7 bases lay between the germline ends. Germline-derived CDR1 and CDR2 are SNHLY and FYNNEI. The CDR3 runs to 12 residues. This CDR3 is CASSPFHNEQFF. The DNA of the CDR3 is TGTGCCAGCAGTCCCTTCCACAATGAGCAGTTCTTC.

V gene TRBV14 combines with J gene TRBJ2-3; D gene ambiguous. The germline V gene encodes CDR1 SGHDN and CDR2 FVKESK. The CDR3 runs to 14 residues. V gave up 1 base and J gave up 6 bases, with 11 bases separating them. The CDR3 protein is CASSQAQLGDTQYF. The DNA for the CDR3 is TGTGCCAGCAGCCAAGCTCAACTCGGGGATACGCAGTATTTT.

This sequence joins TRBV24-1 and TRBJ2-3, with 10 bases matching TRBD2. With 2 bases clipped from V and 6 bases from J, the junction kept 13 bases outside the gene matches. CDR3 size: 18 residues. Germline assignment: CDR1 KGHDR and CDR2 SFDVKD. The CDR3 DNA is TGTGCCACCAGTGATTCCCTAAATAGCGGGAGGCCCAGGGATACGCAGTATTTT. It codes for CATSDSLNSGRPRDTQYF.

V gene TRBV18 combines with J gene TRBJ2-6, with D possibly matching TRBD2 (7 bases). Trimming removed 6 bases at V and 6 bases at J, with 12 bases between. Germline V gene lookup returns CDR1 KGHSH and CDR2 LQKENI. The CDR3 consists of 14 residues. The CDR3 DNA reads TGTGCCAGCTCGGGGGGGCGGATGGCCAACGTCCTGACTTTC. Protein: CASSGGRMANVLTF.

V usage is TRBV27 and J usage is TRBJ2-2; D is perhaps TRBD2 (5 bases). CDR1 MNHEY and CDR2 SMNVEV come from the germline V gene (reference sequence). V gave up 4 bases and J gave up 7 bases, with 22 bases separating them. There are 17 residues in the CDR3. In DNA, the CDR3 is TGTGCCAGCAGTTACCATGGTTTCGGGGATATTGGCGGGGAGCTGTTTTTT. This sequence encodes CASSYHGFGDIGGELFF.

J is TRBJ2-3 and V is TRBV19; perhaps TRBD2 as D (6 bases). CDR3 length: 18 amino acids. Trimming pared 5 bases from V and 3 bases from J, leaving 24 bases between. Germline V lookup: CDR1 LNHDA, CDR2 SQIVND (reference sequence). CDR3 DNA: TGTGCCAGTAGTTGGTCGTTGGATCACTTAGCGGTTACAGATACGCAGTATTTT. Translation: CASSWSLDHLAVTDTQYF.